The 19 T cell receptor beta chains below were found in one sample sequenced in a study of blood T cells in healthy people across ages. A sample-barcoded 5' primer and a J-beta primer mix were used in a second PCR of roughly 6 to 11 cycles. TCRdb called the 5' RACE reads again in MiXCR, with one record for every CDR3 protein. The data show 1 million or so distinct CDR3 sequences, 20% to 25% seen once. These sequences were also reported in another study, on T cells of mothers and their children.

Input material: blood. These receptors came from a girl aged 2 to 9 in good health.

The V call is TRBV6-5, the J call TRBJ1-2; tentatively, D is TRBD1 (5 bases). V was clipped by 7 bases and J by 6 bases, with 15 bases between them. The CDR3 is 13 amino acids. CDR1 is MNHEY and CDR2 is SVGAGI in the germline V gene. CDR3 coding DNA: TGTGCCAGCATAGGCCAGGGATTCAATGGCTACACCTTC. It codes for CASIGQGFNGYTF.

The chain joins TRBV12-3 or TRBV12-4 to TRBJ2-1; TRBD2 agrees at 7 bases. The length of the CDR3 is 15 residues. V lost 5 bases and J lost 6; bases outside the gene matches: 10. The CDR3 DNA reads TGTGCCAGCAGTCCAAGCGGGAAAGGAAGCAATGAGCAGTTCTTC. Amino acid sequence: CASSPSGKGSNEQFF.

The chain combines TRBV20-1 with TRBJ2-2; D ambiguous. Germline loops: CDR1 DFQATT, CDR2 SNEGSKA (reference sequence). Trimming stripped 4 bases from V and 2 bases from J, with 11 bases between. The CDR3 is made up of 14 amino acids. CDR3 protein: CSAMGGRNTGELFF. CDR3 in DNA: TGCAGTGCTATGGGCGGCAGAAACACCGGGGAGCTGTTTTTT.

In its sample, this clonotype was seen a few times. The CDR3 region has the DNA TGTGCCATCAGCTCCCCGGGACTAGCGGGGGCAAACTTTCAAGAGACCCAGTACTTC. Its translation is CAISSPGLAGANFQETQYF. The chain joins TRBV10-3 to TRBJ2-1, with TRBD2 identical over 14 bases. The J call may not be correct, given that the DNA end is closer to TRBJ2-5. The germline V gene encodes CDR1 ENHRY and CDR2 SYGVKD. This CDR3 comprises 19 residues.

The chain couples TRBV6-5 to TRBJ1-2; D unclear. CDR1 is MNHEY and CDR2 is SVGAGI in the germline V gene. The CDR3 sequence is 17 residues long. V was clipped by 2 bases and J by 3 bases, with 19 bases between them. The chain's CDR3 is CASSYTPTSLWHYGYTF. DNA for the CDR3: TGTGCCAGCAGTTACACCCCCACCTCCCTTTGGCACTATGGCTACACCTTC.

This clonotype was seen repeatedly, ten times or more. The chain employs TRBV27 and TRBJ1-2; D is ambiguous. CDR1 MNHEY and CDR2 SMNVEV come from the germline V gene (reference sequence). The V gene lost 5 bases and the J gene lost 5 bases, with 12 bases spanning the gap. This CDR3 is built from 13 residues. In nucleotides, the CDR3 is TGTGCCAGCAGTCTGGGTGCCTCTTATGGCTACACCTTC. Protein: CASSLGASYGYTF.

The V gene is TRBV25-1, the J gene TRBJ2-1; D remains unclear. There are 16 residues in the CDR3. CDR1 and CDR2 from the germline V gene are MGHDK and SYGVNS. V was trimmed by 4 bases and J by 2 bases, leaving 15 bases between them. CDR3 sequence: CASSAFLGSPYNEQFF. CDR3 sequence (DNA): TGTGCCAGCAGTGCCTTCCTGGGGTCCCCCTACAATGAGCAGTTCTTC.

The chain is built from TRBV7-6 and TRBJ2-5; 8 nucleotides line up with TRBD2. The J segment lost 11 bases and the V segment lost 2 bases, leaving 10 bases of the junction unmatched. Germline values: CDR1 SGHVS, CDR2 FNYEAQ. The CDR3 sequence is 14 residues long. The CDR3 coding sequence is TGTGCCAGCAGCTTAAAAGTTGGACTAGCTGAGCAGTACTTC. Translating it yields CASSLKVGLAEQYF.

The chain uses TRBV7-6 and TRBJ2-5, with no clear D. Judging by the DNA end, TRBJ2-7 fits better; the J call may be wrong. Germline lookup yields CDR1 SGHVS and CDR2 FNYEAQ. This CDR3 comprises 14 residues. CDR3 amino acids: CASSLDLISYEQYF. In DNA, the CDR3 is TGTGCCAGCAGCTTAGACCTAATCTCCTACGAGCAGTACTTC.

This clonotype turned up a few times. The V call is TRBV7-9, the J call TRBJ2-7; 10 bases line up with TRBD2. Per germline, CDR1 SEHNR and CDR2 FQNEAQ (reference sequence). V shed 4 bases, J shed 2 bases, and the junction held 14 bases outside the gene matches. The CDR3 runs 18 residues. The CDR3 loop reads CASSSQRALAGNAYEQYF. CDR3 DNA: TGTGCCAGCAGCTCCCAAAGGGCACTAGCGGGGAATGCCTACGAGCAGTACTTC.

The chain uses TRBV25-1 and TRBJ1-1; perhaps TRBD1 as D (5 bases). V was trimmed by 4 bases and J by 7 bases, leaving 7 bases between them. The CDR3 contains 11 residues. Germline V CDR1 and CDR2: MGHDK, SYGVNS. CDR3 in DNA: TGTGCCAGCAGTGCGGGGCATGAAGCTTTCTTT. Its translation: CASSAGHEAFF.

V usage is TRBV20-1 and J usage is TRBJ2-7; TRBD2 matches at 7 bases. This CDR3 has 13 amino acids. V was clipped by 0 bases and J by 3 bases; unmatched bases: 2. Germline V lookup: CDR1 DFQATT, CDR2 SNEGSKA (reference sequence). The CDR3 nucleotides read TGCAGTGCTAGAGATTGGGAGGGCTACGAGCAGTACTTC. This gives the protein CSARDWEGYEQYF.

The chain carries TRBV4-2 and TRBJ1-5; TRBD1 aligns across 7 bases. The CDR3 has 17 amino acids. J gave up 8 bases and V 1 base, and 14 bases lay outside the gene matches. Germline V gene data show CDR1 as LGHNA and CDR2 as YNFKEQ. CDR3 in amino acids: CASSQGLLLIRGKPQHF. CDR3 nucleotides: TGTGCCAGCAGCCAAGGGTTGTTGTTAATCAGGGGGAAGCCCCAGCATTTT.

Concerning this clonotype: One junction end disagrees with the germline gene, perhaps due to a read error. In nucleotides, the CDR3 is TGCGCCAGCAGCTTGGTGATAGCGGGAGGGCCAGATATGCAGTATTTT. It translates to CASSLVIAGGPDMQYF. The J gene is TRBJ2-3, the V gene TRBV5-1, with 11 nucleotides matching TRBD2. The CDR3 is made up of 16 amino acids. CDR1 is SGHRS and CDR2 is YFSETQ in the germline V gene.

This clonotype was observed a few times. The V and J genes are TRBV5-1 and TRBJ2-5; D unresolved. Near its end, the DNA agrees better with TRBJ2-7, so the J call may be wrong. This CDR3 region has 14 residues. From germline, CDR1 is SGHRS and CDR2 YFSETQ. The CDR3 nucleotides read TGCGCCAGCAGCGCCGGACGGACCTCCTACGAGCAGTACTTC. Translation: CASSAGRTSYEQYF.

V is TRBV11-2 and J is TRBJ2-5; the D gene could be TRBD1 or TRBD2 (5 bases each). The J call is uncertain, as TRBJ2-1 better fits the DNA end. The CDR3 has 14 amino acids. The germline V gene has CDR1 SGHAT and CDR2 FQNNGV. This CDR3 is CASSAGTPGFEQFF. The DNA of the CDR3 is TGTGCCAGCAGCGCCGGGACCCCAGGGTTCGAGCAGTTCTTC.

This clonotype was counted between two and nine times. V and J are TRBV9 and TRBJ1-1; no definite D call. V was shortened by 0 bases and J by 5 bases, with 17 bases between the two germline ends. Looked up from germline, CDR1 is SGDLS and CDR2 is YYNGEE. This CDR3 has 16 amino acids. CDR3 nucleotides: TGTGCCAGCAGCGTAGATCAAGGTGTCGGGAGGACTGAAGCTTTCTTT. The encoded protein is CASSVDQGVGRTEAFF. The full variable domain, in which reference TRBV9 and TRBJ1-1 provide the parts outside the CDR3, is DSGVTQTPKHLITATGQRVTLRCSPRSGDLSVYWYQQSLDQGLQFLIQYYNGEERAKGNILERFSAQQFPDLHSELNLSSLELGDSALYFCASSVDQGVGRTEAFFGQGTRLTVV.

The V gene is TRBV7-9, the J gene TRBJ2-1; possibly TRBD2 for D (5 bases). CDR3 size: 16 residues. Germline V gene sequence: CDR1 SEHNR, CDR2 FQNEAQ (reference sequence). Trimming removed 4 bases from V and 1 base from J, with 14 bases in between. DNA of the CDR3: TGTGCCAGCAGCTATCCCCACGGGGAATCCTACAATGAGCAGTTCTTC. This codes for CASSYPHGESYNEQFF.

This clonotype was recorded at least ten times. This rearrangement joins TRBV12-3 or TRBV12-4 to TRBJ2-2; 9 nucleotides line up with TRBD2. The CDR3 runs 16 residues. V was pared by 3 bases and J by 7 bases, with 9 bases of the junction left unmatched. The CDR3 spells CASSFFAGGPSGELFF. DNA for the CDR3: TGTGCCAGCAGTTTCTTCGCGGGGGGGCCTAGCGGGGAGCTGTTTTTT.